The present TCR beta chain was sequenced within a study of identical twins' blood T cells. To note about this clonotype: The antigen remains unidentified.

Whole-study findings and limits: V gene usage reportedly matched far better within twin pairs than unrelated donors. Shared CDR3 clonotype counts tracked mainly the product of cloneset sizes.

The germline CDR1 and CDR2 sequences are SNHLY and FYNNEI. Trimming removed 2 bases at V and 7 bases at J, with 14 bases between. The length of the CDR3 is 14 residues. TCR cDNA libraries were made from RNA using a previously described, modified protocol. TCRdb recomputed calls from the 5' RACE reads with MiXCR, one row per CDR3 protein. The sample consists of hundreds of thousands of distinct CDR3 sequences, 25% to 35% of them appearing once. The chain recombines TRBV2 with TRBJ2-5; maybe TRBD1 (6 bases). The sequenced sample consisted of PBMCs. This TCR was recovered from a woman between 18 and 50 years old in good health. CDR3 coding DNA: TGTGCCAGCAGTGAATTCGATCGAGGGGGGACCCAGTACTTC. Its protein is CASSEFDRGGTQYF. The full variable domain, with the rest looked up from reference TRBV2 and TRBJ2-5, is EPEVTQTPSHQVTQMGQEVILRCVPISNHLYFYWYRQILGQKVEFLVSFYNNEISEKSEIFDDQFSVERPDGSNFTLKIRSTKLEDSAMYFCASSEFDRGGTQYFGPGTRLLVL.